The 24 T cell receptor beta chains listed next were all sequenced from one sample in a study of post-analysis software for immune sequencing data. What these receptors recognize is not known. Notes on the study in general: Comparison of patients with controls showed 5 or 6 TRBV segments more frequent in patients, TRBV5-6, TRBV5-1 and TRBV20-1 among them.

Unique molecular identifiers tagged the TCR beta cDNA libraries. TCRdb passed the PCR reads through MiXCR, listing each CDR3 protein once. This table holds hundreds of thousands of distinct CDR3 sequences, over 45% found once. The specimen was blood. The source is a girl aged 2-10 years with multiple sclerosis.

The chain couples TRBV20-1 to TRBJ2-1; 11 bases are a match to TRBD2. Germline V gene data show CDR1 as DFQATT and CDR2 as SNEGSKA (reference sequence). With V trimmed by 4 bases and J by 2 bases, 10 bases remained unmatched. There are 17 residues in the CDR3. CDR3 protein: CSAISGTSGLPYNEQFF. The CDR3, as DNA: TGCAGTGCTATCTCCGGGACTAGCGGCCTCCCCTACAATGAGCAGTTCTTC.

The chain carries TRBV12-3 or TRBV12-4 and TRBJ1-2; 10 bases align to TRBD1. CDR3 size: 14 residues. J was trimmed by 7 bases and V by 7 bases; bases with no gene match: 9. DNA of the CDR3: TGTGCCAGCACCGTCGACAGGGGGCTTGGTGGCTACACCTTC. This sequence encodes CASTVDRGLGGYTF.

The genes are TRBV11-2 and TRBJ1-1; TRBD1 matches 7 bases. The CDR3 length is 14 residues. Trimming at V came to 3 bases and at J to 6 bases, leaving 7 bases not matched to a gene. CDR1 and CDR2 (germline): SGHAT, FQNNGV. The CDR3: CASSFQGEGSEAFF. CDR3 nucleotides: TGTGCCAGCAGCTTCCAGGGGGAAGGGTCTGAAGCTTTCTTT.

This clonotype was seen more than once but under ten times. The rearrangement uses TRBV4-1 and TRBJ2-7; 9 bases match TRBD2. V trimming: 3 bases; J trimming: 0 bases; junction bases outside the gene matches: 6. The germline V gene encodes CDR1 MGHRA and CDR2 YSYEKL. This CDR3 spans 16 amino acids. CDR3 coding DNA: TGCGCCAGCAGCCACCGACTAGCGGTCAGCTCCTACGAGCAGTACTTC. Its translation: CASSHRLAVSSYEQYF.

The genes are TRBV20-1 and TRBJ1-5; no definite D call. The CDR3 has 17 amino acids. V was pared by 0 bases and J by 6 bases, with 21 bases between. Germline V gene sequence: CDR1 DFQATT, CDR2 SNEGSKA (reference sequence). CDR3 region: CSARDRLGRAVGQPQHF. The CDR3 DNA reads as TGCAGTGCTAGAGATCGTCTCGGGAGGGCTGTAGGTCAGCCCCAGCATTTT.

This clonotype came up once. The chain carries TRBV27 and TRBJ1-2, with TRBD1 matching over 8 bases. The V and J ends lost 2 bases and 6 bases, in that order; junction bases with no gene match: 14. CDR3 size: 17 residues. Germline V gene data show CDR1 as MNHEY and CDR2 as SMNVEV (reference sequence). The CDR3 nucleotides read TGTGCCAGCAGTTTAATTTGGGCTGACAGGGGAAGGGATGGCTACACCTTC. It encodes CASSLIWADRGRDGYTF.

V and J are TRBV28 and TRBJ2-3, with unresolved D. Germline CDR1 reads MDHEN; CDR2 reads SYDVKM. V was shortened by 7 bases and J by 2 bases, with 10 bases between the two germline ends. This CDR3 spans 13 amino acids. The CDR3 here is CASKRWPTDTQYF. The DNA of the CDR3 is TGTGCCAGCAAACGGTGGCCCACAGATACGCAGTATTTT.

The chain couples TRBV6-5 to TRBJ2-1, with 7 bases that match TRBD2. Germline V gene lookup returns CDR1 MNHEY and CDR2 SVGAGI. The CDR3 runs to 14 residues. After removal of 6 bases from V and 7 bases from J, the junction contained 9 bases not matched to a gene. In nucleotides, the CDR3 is TGTGCCAGCAGGACCAGCGGGATTGGGAATGAGCAGTTCTTC. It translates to CASRTSGIGNEQFF.

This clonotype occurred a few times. CDR3 amino acids: CASSPTVQESKNIQYF. The DNA for the CDR3 is TGTGCCAGCAGTCCGACAGTTCAAGAATCCAAAAACATTCAGTACTTC. The chain links TRBV12-3 or TRBV12-4 to TRBJ2-4; D might be TRBD1 (5 bases). Trimming took 5 bases from V and 2 from J, leaving 16 bases between them. The CDR3 has 16 amino acids.

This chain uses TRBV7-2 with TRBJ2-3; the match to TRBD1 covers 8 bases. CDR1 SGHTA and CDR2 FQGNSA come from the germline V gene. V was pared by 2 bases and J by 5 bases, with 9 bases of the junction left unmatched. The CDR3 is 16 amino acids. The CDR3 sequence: CASSLKTGVGRDTQYF. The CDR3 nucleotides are TGTGCCAGCAGCTTAAAGACAGGGGTAGGAAGAGATACGCAGTATTTT.

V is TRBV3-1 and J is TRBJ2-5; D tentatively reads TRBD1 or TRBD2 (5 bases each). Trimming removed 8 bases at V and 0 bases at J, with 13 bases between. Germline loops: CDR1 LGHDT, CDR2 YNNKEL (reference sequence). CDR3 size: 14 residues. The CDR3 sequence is CASGPGTDQETQYF. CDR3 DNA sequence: TGTGCCAGCGGACCCGGGACGGACCAAGAGACCCAGTACTTC.

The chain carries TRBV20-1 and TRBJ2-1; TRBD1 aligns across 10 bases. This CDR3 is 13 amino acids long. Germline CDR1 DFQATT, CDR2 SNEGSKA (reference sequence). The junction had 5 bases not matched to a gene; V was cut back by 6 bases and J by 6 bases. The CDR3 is CSAPGTGVNEQFF. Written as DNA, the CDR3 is TGCAGTGCCCCCGGGACAGGGGTCAATGAGCAGTTCTTC.

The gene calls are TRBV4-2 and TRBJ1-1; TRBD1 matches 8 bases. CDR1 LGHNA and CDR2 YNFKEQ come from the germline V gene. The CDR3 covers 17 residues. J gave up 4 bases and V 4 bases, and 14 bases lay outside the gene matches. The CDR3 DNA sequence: TGTGCCAGCAGCCGACGTATGAACCGACAGGGGCCCACTGAAGCTTTCTTT. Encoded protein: CASSRRMNRQGPTEAFF.

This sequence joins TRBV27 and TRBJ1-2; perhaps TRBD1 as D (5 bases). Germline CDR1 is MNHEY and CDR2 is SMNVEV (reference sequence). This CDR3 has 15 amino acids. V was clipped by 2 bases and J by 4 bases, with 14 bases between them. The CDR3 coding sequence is TGTGCCAGCAGTTTAGGCAGGGCCCACCCCTATGGCTACACCTTC. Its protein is CASSLGRAHPYGYTF.

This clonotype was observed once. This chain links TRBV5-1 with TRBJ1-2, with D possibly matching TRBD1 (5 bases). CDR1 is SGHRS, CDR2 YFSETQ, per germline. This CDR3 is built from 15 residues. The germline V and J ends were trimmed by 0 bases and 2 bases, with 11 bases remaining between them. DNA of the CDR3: TGCGCCAGCAGCTTGGCCGGCAGGGAAAACTATGGCTACACCTTC. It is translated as CASSLAGRENYGYTF. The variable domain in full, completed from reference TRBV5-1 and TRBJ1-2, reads KAGVTQTPRYLIKTRGQQVTLSCSPISGHRSVSWYQQTPGQGLQFLFEYFSETQRNKGNFPGRFSGRQFSNSRSEMNVSTLELGDSALYLCASSLAGRENYGYTFGSGTRLTVV.

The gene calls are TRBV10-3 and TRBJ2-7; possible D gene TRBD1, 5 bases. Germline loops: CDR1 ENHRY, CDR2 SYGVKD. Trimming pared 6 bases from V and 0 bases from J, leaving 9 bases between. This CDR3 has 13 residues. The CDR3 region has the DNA TGTGCCATCAGCCGCAGGGACTCCTACGAGCAGTACTTC. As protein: CAISRRDSYEQYF.

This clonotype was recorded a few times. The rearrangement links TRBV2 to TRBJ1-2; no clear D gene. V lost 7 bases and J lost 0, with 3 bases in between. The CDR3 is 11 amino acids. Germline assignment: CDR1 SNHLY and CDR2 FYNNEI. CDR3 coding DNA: TGTGCCAGCACACCTAACTATGGCTACACCTTC. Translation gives CASTPNYGYTF.

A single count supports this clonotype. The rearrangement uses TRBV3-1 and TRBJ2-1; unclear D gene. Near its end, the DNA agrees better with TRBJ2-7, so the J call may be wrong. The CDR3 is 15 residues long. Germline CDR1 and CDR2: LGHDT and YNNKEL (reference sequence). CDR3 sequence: CASSQISSSYNEQYF. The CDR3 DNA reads TGTGCCAGCAGCCAAATCAGTAGCTCCTACAATGAGCAGTACTTC.

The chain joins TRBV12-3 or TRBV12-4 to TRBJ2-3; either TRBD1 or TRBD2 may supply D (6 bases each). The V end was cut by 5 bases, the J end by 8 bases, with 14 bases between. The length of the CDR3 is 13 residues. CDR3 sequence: CASSRSQGGTQYF. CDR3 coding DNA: TGTGCCAGCAGTCGGTCACAGGGAGGTACGCAGTATTTT.

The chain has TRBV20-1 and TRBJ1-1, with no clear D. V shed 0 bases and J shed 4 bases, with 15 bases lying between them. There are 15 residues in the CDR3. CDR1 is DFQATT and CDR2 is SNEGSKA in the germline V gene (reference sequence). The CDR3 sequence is CSARDFKGSATEAFF. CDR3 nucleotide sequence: TGCAGTGCTAGAGATTTTAAGGGCTCGGCCACTGAAGCTTTCTTT.

The DNA of the CDR3 is TGCAGTGCTAGAGCCTTAACCAGGGTTGGCGCAGATACGCAGTATTTT. Protein sequence: CSARALTRVGADTQYF. The chain uses TRBV20-1 and TRBJ2-3; tentatively, D is TRBD1 (5 bases). The V gene's germline CDR1 is DFQATT and CDR2 SNEGSKA (reference sequence). V was clipped by 1 base and J by 4 bases, with 18 bases between them. The CDR3 extends over 16 amino acids.

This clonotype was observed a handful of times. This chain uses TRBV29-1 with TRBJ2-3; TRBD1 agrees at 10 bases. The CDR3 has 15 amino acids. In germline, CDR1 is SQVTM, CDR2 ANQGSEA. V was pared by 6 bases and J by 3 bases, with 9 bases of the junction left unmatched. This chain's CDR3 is CSVTKTGGRTDTQYF. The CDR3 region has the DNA TGCAGCGTGACAAAGACAGGGGGCAGGACAGATACGCAGTATTTT.

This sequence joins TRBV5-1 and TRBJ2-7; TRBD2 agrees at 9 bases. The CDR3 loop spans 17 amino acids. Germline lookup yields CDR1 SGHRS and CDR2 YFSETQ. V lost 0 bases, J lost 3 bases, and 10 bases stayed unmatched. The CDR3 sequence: CASSLANLAGLSYEQYF. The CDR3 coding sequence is TGCGCCAGCAGCTTGGCCAATCTAGCGGGATTAAGCTACGAGCAGTACTTC.

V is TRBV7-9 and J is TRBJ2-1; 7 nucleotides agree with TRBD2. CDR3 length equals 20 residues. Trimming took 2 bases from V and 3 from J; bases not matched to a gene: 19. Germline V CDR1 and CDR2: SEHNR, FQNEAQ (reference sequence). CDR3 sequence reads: CASSLLFVSRSGTGYNEQFF. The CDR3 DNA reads TGTGCCAGCAGCTTACTTTTTGTGTCACGGAGCGGGACGGGCTACAATGAGCAGTTCTTC.